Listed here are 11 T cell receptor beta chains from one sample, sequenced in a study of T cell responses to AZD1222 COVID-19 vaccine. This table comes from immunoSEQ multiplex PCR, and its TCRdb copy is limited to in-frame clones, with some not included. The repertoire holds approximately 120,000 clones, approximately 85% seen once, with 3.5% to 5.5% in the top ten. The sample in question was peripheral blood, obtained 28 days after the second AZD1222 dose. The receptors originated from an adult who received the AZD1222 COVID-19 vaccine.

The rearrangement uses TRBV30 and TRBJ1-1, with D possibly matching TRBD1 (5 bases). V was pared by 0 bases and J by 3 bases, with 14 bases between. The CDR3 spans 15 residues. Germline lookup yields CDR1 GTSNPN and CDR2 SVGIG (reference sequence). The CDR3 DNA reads TGTGCCTGGAGTGTTAGGAGGGGAGGGGACACTGAAGCTTTCTTT. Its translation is CAWSVRRGGDTEAFF.

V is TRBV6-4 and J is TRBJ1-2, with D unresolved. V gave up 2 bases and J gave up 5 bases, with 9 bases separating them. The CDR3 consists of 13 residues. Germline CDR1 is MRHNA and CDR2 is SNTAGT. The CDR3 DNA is TGTGCCAGCAGTGACCTCGGATCGTATGGCTACACCTTC. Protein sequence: CASSDLGSYGYTF.

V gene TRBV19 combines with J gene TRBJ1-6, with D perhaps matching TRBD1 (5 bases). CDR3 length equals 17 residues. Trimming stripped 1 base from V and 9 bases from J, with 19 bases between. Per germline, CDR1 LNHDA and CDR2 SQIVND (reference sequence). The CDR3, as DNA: TGTGCCAGTAGTATAGTTCGGGGCCCGGCAGACCCTTCACCCCTCCACTTT. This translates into CASSIVRGPADPSPLHF.

The CDR3 coding sequence is TGTGCCAGCAGCCCCGACGCGGGGGGACTGTACAATGAGCAGTTCTTC. It translates to CASSPDAGGLYNEQFF. This chain joins TRBV7-2 and TRBJ2-1, with 8 bases aligning to TRBD2. Germline loops: CDR1 SGHTA, CDR2 FQGNSA. This CDR3 is built from 16 residues. After removal of 5 bases from V and 4 bases from J, the junction contained 10 bases not matched to a gene.

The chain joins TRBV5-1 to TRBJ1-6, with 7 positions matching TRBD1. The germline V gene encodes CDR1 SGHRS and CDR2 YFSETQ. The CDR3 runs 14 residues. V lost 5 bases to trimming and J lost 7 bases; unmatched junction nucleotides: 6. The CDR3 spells CASSPSGGNSPLHF. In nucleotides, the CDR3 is TGCGCCAGCAGTCCGTCAGGGGGAAATTCACCCCTCCACTTT.

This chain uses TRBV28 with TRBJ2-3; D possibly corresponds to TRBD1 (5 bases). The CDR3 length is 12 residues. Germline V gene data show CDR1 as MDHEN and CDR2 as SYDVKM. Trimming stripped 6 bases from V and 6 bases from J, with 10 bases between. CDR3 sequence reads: CASRQQEDTQYF. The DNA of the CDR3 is TGTGCCAGCAGGCAACAGGAGGATACGCAGTATTTT.

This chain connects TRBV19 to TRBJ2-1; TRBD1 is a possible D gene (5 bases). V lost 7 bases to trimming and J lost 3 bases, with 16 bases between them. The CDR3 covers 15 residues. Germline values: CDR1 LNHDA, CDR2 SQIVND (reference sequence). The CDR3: CASTYNGAVYNEQFF. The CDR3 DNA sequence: TGTGCCAGTACCTATAATGGGGCAGTCTACAATGAGCAGTTCTTC.

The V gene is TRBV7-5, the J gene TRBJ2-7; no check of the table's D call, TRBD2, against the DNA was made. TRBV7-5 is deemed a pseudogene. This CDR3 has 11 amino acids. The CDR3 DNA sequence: TGTGTCAGAAGCCAACTACGAGGGCAGTACTTC. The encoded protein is CVRSQLRGQYF.

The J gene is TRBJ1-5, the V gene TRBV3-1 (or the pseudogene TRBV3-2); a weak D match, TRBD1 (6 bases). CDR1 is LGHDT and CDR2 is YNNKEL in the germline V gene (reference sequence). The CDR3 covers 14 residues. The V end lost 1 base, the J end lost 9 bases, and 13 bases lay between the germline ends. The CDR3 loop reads CASSQGGASWPQHF. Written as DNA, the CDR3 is TGTGCCAGCAGCCAAGGGGGGGCGTCTTGGCCCCAGCATTTT.

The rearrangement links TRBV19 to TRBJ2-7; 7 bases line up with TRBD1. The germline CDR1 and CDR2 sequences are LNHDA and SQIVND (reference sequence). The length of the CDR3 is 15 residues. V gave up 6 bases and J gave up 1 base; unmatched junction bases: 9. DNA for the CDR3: TGTGCCAGTAGCCCCTGGGAGACAGGGTCCTACGAGCAGTACTTC. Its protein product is CASSPWETGSYEQYF.

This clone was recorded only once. In nucleotides, the CDR3 is TGTGCCAGCAGTACCTATCAGGGAAACACCATATATTTT. Encoded protein: CASSTYQGNTIYF. V is TRBV7-2 and J is TRBJ1-3, with D hard to call. Between the trimmed V and J ends, which lost 6 bases and 4 bases, there was a span of 10 bases. The CDR3 is made up of 13 amino acids. Germline V lookup: CDR1 SGHTA, CDR2 FQGNSA. Using reference TRBV7-2 and TRBJ1-3 for the parts outside the CDR3, the full variable domain is GAGVSQSPSNKVTEKGKDVELRCDPISGHTALYWYRQSLGQGLEFLIYFQGNSAPDKSGLPSDRFSAERTGGSVSTLTIQRTQQEDSAVYLCASSTYQGNTIYFGEGSWLTVV.